This T cell receptor (beta chain) was captured by sequencing in a study of OX40 agonist ivuxolimab in advanced cancers. The wider study: The treatment was a fully human IgG2 OX40 agonist, ivuxolimab.

Points from the study as a whole: CD4+ and CD8+ blood T cells expanded clonally by week 6 at 0.1 to 3.0 mg/kg.

Regarding this clone: Its antigen is unidentified.

Only in-frame clones appear in the TCRdb table, and some are missing; sequencing was by immunoSEQ multiplex PCR. The sample has about 28,000 clones; roughly nine tenths are singletons. Sequences were derived from CD4+ or CD8+ T cells sorted from blood, sampled in a trial of the OX40 agonist ivuxolimab. The TCR sequence derives from an adult with an advanced solid tumor such as melanoma, head and neck, liver or kidney cancer.

DNA of the CDR3: TGTGCCAGCAGCTTCGGGCTACCCTCCTACAATGAGCAGTTCTTC. Its translation: CASSFGLPSYNEQFF. The chain recombines TRBV7-9 with TRBJ2-1, with D uncertain. This CDR3 contains 15 residues. The V gene lost 3 bases and the J gene lost 0 bases, with 9 bases spanning the gap. Germline V gene data show CDR1 as SEHNR and CDR2 as FQNEAQ (reference sequence).